These 22 T cell receptor beta chains originate from one sample sequenced in a study of blood T cell repertoires in COVID-19. Assay: immunoSEQ multiplex PCR; the TCRdb copy retains only in-frame clones and omits some. The profile shows over 45,000 clones, approximately 84% of them singletons. The sequencing input was peripheral blood. Source of these receptors: a man in his 70s with active COVID-19.

The chain recombines TRBV18 with TRBJ1-4; 8 bases agree with TRBD1. V shed 3 bases, J shed 12 bases, and the junction held 15 bases outside the gene matches. The CDR3 is 16 residues long. Germline V gene data show CDR1 as KGHSH and CDR2 as LQKENI. The CDR3: CASSPSGTGGPFELFF. The CDR3 nucleotides read TGTGCCAGCTCACCCTCCGGGACAGGAGGCCCTTTTGAACTGTTTTTT.

The chain links TRBV3-1 (or the pseudogene TRBV3-2) to TRBJ2-1; 8 nucleotides line up with TRBD2. Germline V lookup: CDR1 LGHDT, CDR2 YNNKEL (reference sequence). There are 16 residues in the CDR3. The V gene end was trimmed by 3 bases and the J gene end by 8 bases; junction bases not matched to a gene: 12. The DNA of the CDR3 is TGTGCCAGCAGCCACTCCAGCGGGAGAGGAGGGTATGAGCAGTTCTTC. It specifies CASSHSSGRGGYEQFF.

The chain combines TRBV7-2 with TRBJ2-6, with D possibly TRBD1 on 5 matching bases. V was pared by 6 bases and J by 3 bases, with 12 bases between. Germline-derived CDR1 and CDR2 are SGHTA and FQGNSA. The CDR3 loop spans 15 amino acids. CDR3 DNA sequence: TGTGCCAGCAGTGACAGAATCCTTGGGGCCAACGTCCTGACTTTC. Its protein product is CASSDRILGANVLTF.

The rearrangement links TRBV7-2 to TRBJ2-3, with 11 bases that match TRBD2. The CDR3 is 17 residues long. Germline V gives CDR1 SGHTA, CDR2 FQGNSA. After removal of 5 bases from V and 2 bases from J, the junction contained 9 bases not matched to a gene. The CDR3 is CASSPRRTSGFTDTQYF. The CDR3 DNA is TGTGCCAGCAGCCCCCGGAGGACTAGCGGGTTCACAGATACGCAGTATTTT.

The chain uses TRBV5-8 and TRBJ1-2; TRBD1 aligns across 7 bases. The junction had 10 bases not matched to a gene; V was cut back by 0 bases and J by 8 bases. The CDR3 has 15 amino acids. Per the germline V gene, CDR1 is SGHTS and CDR2 is YDEGEE. CDR3 in DNA: TGTGCCAGCAGCTTGGCCGCCCGACAGGGCTGGGGCTACACCTTC. This gives the protein CASSLAARQGWGYTF.

The chain recombines TRBV5-3 with TRBJ2-7; the match to TRBD2 covers 12 bases. TRBV5-3 is sorted into the ORF group, with uncertain function. This CDR3 is 18 amino acids long. J was trimmed by 6 bases and V by 3 bases; bases with no gene match: 16. The CDR3 here is CARSSGTSGPTHPGEQYF. DNA for the CDR3: TGTGCCAGAAGCTCCGGGACTAGCGGGCCAACTCACCCTGGCGAGCAGTACTTC.

This chain connects TRBV30 to TRBJ1-2, with D uncertain. Germline V lookup: CDR1 GTSNPN, CDR2 SVGIG (reference sequence). Trimming took off 2 bases at V and 8 bases at J, with 12 bases between the two ends. This CDR3 contains 12 residues. CDR3 nucleotides: TGTGCCTGGAGTCGAGGGCAGCGGGGCTACACCTTC. Translating it yields CAWSRGQRGYTF.

This clone was seen a single time. The chain employs TRBV7-3 and TRBJ1-6; D call uncertain. Germline CDR1 is SGHTA and CDR2 is FQGTGA. The CDR3 totals 13 residues. V lost 6 bases and J lost 6, with 9 bases in between. The CDR3: CASSHSFNSPLHF. The CDR3 DNA is TGTGCCAGCAGTCACAGTTTTAATTCACCCCTCCACTTT.

V usage is TRBV5-5 and J usage is TRBJ1-2; D is perhaps TRBD1 (6 bases). Germline V gene lookup returns CDR1 SGHKS and CDR2 YYEKEE (reference sequence). This CDR3 spans 13 amino acids. Trimming removed 4 bases from V and 3 bases from J, with 10 bases in between. CDR3 region: CASSRGADYGYTF. CDR3 coding DNA: TGTGCCAGCAGCCGGGGGGCGGACTATGGCTACACCTTC. Supplemented by reference TRBV5-5 and TRBJ1-2, the full variable domain reads DAGVTQSPTHLIKTRGQQVTLRCSPISGHKSVSWYQQVLGQGPQFIFQYYEKEERGRGNFPDRFSARQFPNYSSELNVNALLLGDSALYLCASSRGADYGYTFGSGTRLTVV.

V and J are TRBV29-1 and TRBJ2-1, with 10 bases lining up with TRBD2. The trim removed 3 bases at V and 9 bases at J, leaving 11 bases unmatched. This CDR3 is 15 amino acids long. Germline lookup yields CDR1 SQVTM and CDR2 ANQGSEA. In nucleotides, the CDR3 is TGCAGCGTTGAGCCCCCTAGCGGGAGCTTGGTTGAGCAGTTCTTC. This translates into CSVEPPSGSLVEQFF.

The chain uses TRBV30 and TRBJ2-5; 9 bases line up with TRBD2. The CDR3 runs to 13 residues. Trimming cost V 5 bases and J 7 bases; bases outside gene matches: 8. From germline, CDR1 is GTSNPN and CDR2 SVGIG (reference sequence). The CDR3 region has the DNA TGTGCCTGGGGGGGACTAGCAGCGGGGACCCAGTACTTC. Its translation: CAWGGLAAGTQYF.

The V and J genes are TRBV28 and TRBJ2-5; 9 bases fit TRBD2. After removal of 2 bases from V and 3 bases from J, the junction contained 4 bases not matched to a gene. The germline V gene encodes CDR1 MDHEN and CDR2 SYDVKM. The CDR3 consists of 15 residues. In DNA form, the CDR3 reads TGTGCCAGCAGTTTAGCGGGGGGGGTGGAAGAGACCCAGTACTTC. This encodes CASSLAGGVEETQYF.

The genes are TRBV7-2 and TRBJ2-3; D is possibly TRBD1 (7 bases). CDR3 length equals 15 residues. Trimming removed 2 bases from V and 3 bases from J, with 12 bases in between. CDR1 and CDR2 (germline): SGHTA, FQGNSA. This chain's CDR3 is CASSLLQGGTDTQYF. The DNA for the CDR3 is TGTGCCAGCAGCTTACTCCAGGGGGGAACAGATACGCAGTATTTT.

Comments on this clone: The sample carries other DNA sequences with the same CDR3. This chain links TRBV20-1 with TRBJ2-1; D is unresolved. Germline assignment: CDR1 DFQATT and CDR2 SNEGSKA (reference sequence). The CDR3 extends over 12 amino acids. V was shortened by 3 bases and J by 5 bases, with 8 bases between the two germline ends. The CDR3 reads CSASLVDNEQFF. The DNA of the CDR3 is TGCAGTGCTAGTCTTGTCGACAATGAGCAGTTCTTC.

This chain links TRBV29-1 with TRBJ1-5, with 12 nucleotides matching TRBD1. V was clipped by 6 bases and J by 7 bases; unmatched bases: 7. The CDR3 has 14 residues. Germline V CDR1 and CDR2: SQVTM, ANQGSEA. CDR3 DNA sequence: TGCAGCGTGGGGACAGGGGGCGTGGAACAGCCCCAGCATTTT. This sequence encodes CSVGTGGVEQPQHF.

This clone was recorded only once. This chain connects TRBV7-9 to TRBJ1-4, with TRBD1 identical over 7 bases. V lost 5 bases, J lost 1 base, and 7 bases stayed unmatched. Germline CDR1 SEHNR, CDR2 FQNEAQ (reference sequence). This CDR3 region has 16 residues. The CDR3 bases are TGTGCCAGCAGCCAAAGGGGACAGAGAACTAATGAAAAACTGTTTTTT. Residues: CASSQRGQRTNEKLFF. Together with reference TRBV7-9 and TRBJ1-4, the CDR3 gives the full variable domain: DTGVSQNPRHKITKRGQNVTFRCDPISEHNRLYWYRQTLGQGPEFLTYFQNEAQLEKSRLLSDRFSAERPKGSFSTLEIQRTEQGDSAMYLCASSQRGQRTNEKLFFGSGTQLSVL.

The chain joins TRBV18 to TRBJ2-6; D might be TRBD2 (6 bases). The CDR3 is 15 amino acids. V was cut by 3 bases and J by 0 bases, with 6 bases left in between. The V gene's germline CDR1 is KGHSH and CDR2 LQKENI. The CDR3 DNA sequence: TGTGCCAGCTCACCGGGGGGCTCTGGGGCCAACGTCCTGACTTTC. Protein product: CASSPGGSGANVLTF.

This clone was picked up one time. The chain is built from TRBV6-6 and TRBJ2-3; TRBD1 matches 10 bases. Germline-derived CDR1 and CDR2 are MNHNY and SVGAGI (reference sequence). With 3 bases clipped from V and 9 bases from J, the junction kept 9 bases outside the gene matches. The CDR3 consists of 15 residues. The CDR3 loop reads CASSYGTGVWGTQYF. CDR3 DNA sequence: TGTGCCAGCAGTTATGGGACAGGGGTGTGGGGAACGCAGTATTTT.

The chain's CDR3 is CASSPGTGAFGYTF. In DNA form, the CDR3 reads TGTGCCAGCTCACCTGGGACAGGGGCTTTTGGCTACACCTTC. This chain connects TRBV18 to TRBJ1-2, with 10 nucleotides matching TRBD1. The V gene's germline CDR1 is KGHSH and CDR2 LQKENI. CDR3 length equals 14 residues. Trimming removed 3 bases from V and 7 bases from J; junction bases left unmatched: 5.

CDR3 in DNA: TGTGCCAGCAGTGAATTTGGGGGGACGGTTGAGACCCAGTACTTC. This gives the protein CASSEFGGTVETQYF. This chain joins TRBV25-1 and TRBJ2-5; a weak D match, TRBD2 (6 bases). Germline V gene lookup returns CDR1 MGHDK and CDR2 SYGVNS. CDR3 length: 15 residues. V was cut by 1 base and J by 5 bases, with 14 bases left in between.

The chain links TRBV16 to TRBJ2-1, with TRBD2 as a possible D gene (6 bases). Trimming cost V 5 bases and J 9 bases, with 11 bases left between them. The CDR3 is 12 residues long. Per germline, CDR1 KGHSY and CDR2 FQNENV. CDR3 coding DNA: TGTGCCAGCAGCACAAGCGGGTTTGAGCAGTTCTTC. It translates to CASSTSGFEQFF. Together with reference TRBV16 and TRBJ2-1, the CDR3 gives the full variable domain: GEEVAQTPKHLVRGEGQKAKLYCAPIKGHSYVFWYQQVLKNEFKFLISFQNENVFDETGMPKERFSAKCLPNSPCSLEIQATKLEDSAVYFCASSTSGFEQFFGPGTRLTVL.

This chain uses TRBV5-4 with TRBJ1-1, with TRBD1 identical over 10 bases. In germline, CDR1 is SGHNT, CDR2 YYREEE (reference sequence). This CDR3 spans 16 amino acids. Trimming cost V 4 bases and J 0 bases; bases outside gene matches: 6. The CDR3 reads CASSHGQGVMNTEAFF. The CDR3 DNA sequence: TGTGCCAGCAGCCACGGACAGGGGGTCATGAACACTGAAGCTTTCTTT.